The clone carrying this T cell receptor (beta chain) was found once. The same CDR3 can be traced to other DNA sequences in this sample. The CDR3 runs to 11 residues. CDR1 and CDR2 from the germline V gene are SQVTM and ANQGSEA. Between the trimmed V and J ends, which lost 3 bases and 0 bases, there was a span of 3 bases. This sample was included in a study of shared clonotypes between healthy human individuals. Several immunoSEQ plates held equal portions of the genomic DNA taken from each subset. The protocol was immunoSEQ multiplex PCR, while the TCRdb copy is restricted to in-frame clones and leaves out a portion. The data show roughly 660,000 clones, about 92% seen once.

The sample taken for sequencing was memory CD8+ T cells from PBMCs. Subset here: CD45RO+ cells pooled with CCR7-negative TemRA cells. The gene calls are TRBV29-1 and TRBJ2-7; no clear D gene. The source is a man aged 18 to 30 in good health. Some clones in this sample may be carry-over from other donors' samples. In DNA form, the CDR3 reads TGCAGCGTTGACAGCTCCTACGAGCAGTACTTC. Its protein is CSVDSSYEQYF.